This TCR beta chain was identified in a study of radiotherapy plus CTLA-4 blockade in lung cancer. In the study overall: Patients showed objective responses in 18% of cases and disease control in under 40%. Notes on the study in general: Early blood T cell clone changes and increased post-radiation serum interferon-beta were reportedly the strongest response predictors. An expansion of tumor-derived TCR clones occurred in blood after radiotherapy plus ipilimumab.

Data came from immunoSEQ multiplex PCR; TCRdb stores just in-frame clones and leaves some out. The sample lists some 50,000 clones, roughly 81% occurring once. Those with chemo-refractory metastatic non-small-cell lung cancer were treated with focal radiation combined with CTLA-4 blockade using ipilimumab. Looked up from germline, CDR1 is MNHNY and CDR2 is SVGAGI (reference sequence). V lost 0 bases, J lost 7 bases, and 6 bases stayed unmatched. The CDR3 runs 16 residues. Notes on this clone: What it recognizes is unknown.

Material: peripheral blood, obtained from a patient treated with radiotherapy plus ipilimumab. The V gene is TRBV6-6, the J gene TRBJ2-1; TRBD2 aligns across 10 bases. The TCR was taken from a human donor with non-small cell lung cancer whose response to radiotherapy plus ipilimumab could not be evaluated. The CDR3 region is CASSYSVAGGYNEQFF. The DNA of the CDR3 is TGTGCCAGCAGTTACTCGGTAGCGGGAGGATATAATGAGCAGTTCTTC.